These T cell receptor beta chains were read from a single sample in a study of blood T cells in healthy people across ages. Each CDR3 protein gets one entry after TCRdb re-called the 5' RACE reads with MiXCR. The table lists approximately 780,000 distinct CDR3 sequences, 20% to 30% of them singletons. These data also formed part of another study, on T cells of mothers and their children.

The source material was blood. These receptors were collected from a boy aged 10-17 years in good health. Both conserved end residues are part of each CDR3. A D gene is named only where the DNA matches it firmly. Expanded clones get a size class; other rows say once, few or many, or leave the size out.

-	TRBV20-1	TRBJ2-3	-	CSASSTDTQYF	TGCAGTGCTAGTAGCACAGATACGCAGTATTTT
TRBD2	TRBV11-2	TRBJ2-7	few	CASSSRTSGVSYEQYF	TGTGCCAGCAGCTCAAGGACTAGCGGGGTATCCTACGAGCAGTACTTC
TRBD1	TRBV7-2	TRBJ1-2	few	CASSLNRDSNYGYTF	TGTGCCAGCAGCTTAAACAGGGACAGCAACTATGGCTACACCTTC
-	TRBV29-1	TRBJ2-1	-	CSVGRLESNEQFF	TGCAGCGTTGGCCGACTAGAAAGCAATGAGCAGTTCTTC
TRBD1	TRBV11-2	TRBJ2-7	-	CASSLPGQGNEQYF	TGTGCCAGCAGCCTGCCGGGACAGGGGAACGAGCAGTACTTC
-	TRBV7-3	TRBJ2-5	-	CASSLGGAANERSF	TGTGCCAGCAGCCTAGGGGGGGCCGCAAATGAGCGGTCCTTC
-	TRBV7-3	TRBJ2-4	-	CASSLSEKNIQYF	TGTGCCAGCAGCTTGTCAGAGAAAAACATTCAGTACTTC
TRBD2	TRBV20-1	TRBJ2-5	-	CSAEAGGQETQYF	TGCAGTGCTGAAGCGGGGGGGCAAGAGACCCAGTACTTC
-	TRBV10-3	TRBJ1-1	-	CAISESLGSPEAFF	TGTGCCATCAGTGAGTCTTTAGGCTCGCCTGAAGCTTTCTTT
-	TRBV5-1	TRBJ2-2	-	CASTIRGFGTGELFF	TGCGCCAGCACCATTAGGGGCTTCGGAACCGGGGAGCTGTTTTTT
-	TRBV9	TRBJ1-6	-	CASSDRRDSPLHF	TGTGCCAGCAGCGACCGGAGGGATTCACCCCTCCACTTT
-	TRBV2	TRBJ2-4	few	CASSPTGHTNIQYF	TGTGCCAGCAGCCCGACAGGCCACACGAACATTCAGTACTTC
-	TRBV2	TRBJ2-1	-	CASSEGRYNEQFF	TGTGCCAGCAGTGAAGGAAGGTACAATGAGCAGTTCTTC
-	TRBV28	TRBJ1-3	-	CASSGNGNTIYF	TGTGCCAGCAGTGGCAATGGAAACACCATATATTTT
TRBD1	TRBV9	TRBJ2-7	-	CASSVGQYSYEQYF	TGTGCCAGCAGCGTGGGACAGTACTCCTACGAGCAGTACTTC
-	TRBV6-6	TRBJ2-7	few	CASSYSGERYF	TGTGCCAGCAGTTATAGCGGAGAAAGGTACTTC
TRBD1	TRBV10-3	TRBJ1-4	few	CAITRGPTNEKLFF	TGTGCCATCACCAGGGGGCCGACTAATGAAAAACTGTTTTTT
-	TRBV27	TRBJ2-1	few	CASSDRDSYNEQFF	TGTGCCAGCAGTGACCGGGACTCCTACAATGAGCAGTTCTTC
-	TRBV10-3	TRBJ2-1	-	CAISEGLVRSSYNEQFF	TGTGCCATCAGTGAGGGTCTAGTGCGGAGCTCCTACAATGAGCAGTTCTTC
TRBD1	TRBV5-1	TRBJ2-5	-	CASSLPRDRGAGETQYF	TGCGCCAGCAGCTTGCCGCGGGACAGGGGTGCAGGAGAGACCCAGTACTTC
-	TRBV20-1	TRBJ2-7	-	CSARPGTVLANEQYF	TGCAGTGCTAGACCCGGGACCGTCCTCGCAAACGAGCAGTACTTC
-	TRBV20-1	TRBJ1-2	-	CSASGRFYGYTF	TGCAGTGCTAGTGGGAGGTTCTATGGCTACACCTTC
TRBD1	TRBV6-5	TRBJ2-7	few	CASSYSGTASYEQYF	TGTGCCAGCAGTTACTCTGGGACAGCCTCCTACGAGCAGTACTTC
-	TRBV7-8	TRBJ1-2	-	CASSPTGTGRYGYTF	TGTGCCAGCAGCCCAACAGGAACAGGGCGGTACGGCTACACCTTC
-	TRBV12-3/TRBV12-4	TRBJ1-2	-	CATVPSVNYGYTF	TGTGCCACTGTGCCTTCGGTGAACTATGGCTACACCTTC